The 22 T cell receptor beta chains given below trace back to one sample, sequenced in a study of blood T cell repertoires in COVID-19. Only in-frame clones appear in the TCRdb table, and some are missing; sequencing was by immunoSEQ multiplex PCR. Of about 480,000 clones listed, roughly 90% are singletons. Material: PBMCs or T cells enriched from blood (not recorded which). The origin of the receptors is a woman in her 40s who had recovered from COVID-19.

This chain's CDR3 is CASRKLTRDTQYF. The CDR3 nucleotides are TGTGCCAGCAGGAAACTAACACGGGATACGCAGTATTTT. The chain has TRBV7-2 and TRBJ2-3; the D is unclear. The CDR3 is made up of 13 amino acids. Germline V gives CDR1 SGHTA, CDR2 FQGNSA. Trimming pared 6 bases from V and 6 bases from J, leaving 13 bases between.

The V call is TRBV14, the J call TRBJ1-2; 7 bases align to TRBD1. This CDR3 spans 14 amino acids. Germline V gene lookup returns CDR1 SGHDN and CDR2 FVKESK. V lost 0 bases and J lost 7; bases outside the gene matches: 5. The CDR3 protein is CASSQDRQGLGYTF. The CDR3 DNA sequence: TGTGCCAGCAGCCAAGATCGACAGGGTCTTGGCTACACCTTC.

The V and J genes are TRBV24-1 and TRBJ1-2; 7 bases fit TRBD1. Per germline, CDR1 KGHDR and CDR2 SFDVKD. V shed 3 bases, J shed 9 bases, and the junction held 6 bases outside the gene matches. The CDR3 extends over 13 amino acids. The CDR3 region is CATSDPDRVSYTF. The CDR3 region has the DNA TGTGCCACCAGTGATCCAGACAGGGTGAGCTACACCTTC.

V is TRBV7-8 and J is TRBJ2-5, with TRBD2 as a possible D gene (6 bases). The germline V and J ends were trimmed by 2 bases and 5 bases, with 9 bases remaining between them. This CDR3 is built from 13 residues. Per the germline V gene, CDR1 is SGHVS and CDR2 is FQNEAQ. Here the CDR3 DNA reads TGTGCCAGCAGCTTATCTCGGGGGGAGACCCAGTACTTC. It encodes CASSLSRGETQYF.

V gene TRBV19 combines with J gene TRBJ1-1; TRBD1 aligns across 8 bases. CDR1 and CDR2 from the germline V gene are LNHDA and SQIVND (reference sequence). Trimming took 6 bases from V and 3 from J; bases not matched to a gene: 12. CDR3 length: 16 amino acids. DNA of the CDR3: TGTGCCAGTAGCGCCAGGGGGCCTCGAGGATACACTGAAGCTTTCTTT. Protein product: CASSARGPRGYTEAFF.

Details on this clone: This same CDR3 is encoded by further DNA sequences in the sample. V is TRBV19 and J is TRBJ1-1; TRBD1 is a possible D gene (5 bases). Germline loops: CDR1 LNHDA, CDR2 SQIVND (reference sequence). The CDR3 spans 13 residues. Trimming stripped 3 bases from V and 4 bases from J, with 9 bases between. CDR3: CASSIGGGTEAFF. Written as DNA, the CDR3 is TGTGCCAGTAGTATCGGGGGGGGCACTGAAGCTTTCTTT. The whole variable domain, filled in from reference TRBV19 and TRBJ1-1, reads DGGITQSPKYLFRKEGQNVTLSCEQNLNHDAMYWYRQDPGQGLRLIYYSQIVNDFQKGDIAEGYSVSREKKESFPLTVTSAQKNPTAFYLCASSIGGGTEAFFGQGTRLTVV.

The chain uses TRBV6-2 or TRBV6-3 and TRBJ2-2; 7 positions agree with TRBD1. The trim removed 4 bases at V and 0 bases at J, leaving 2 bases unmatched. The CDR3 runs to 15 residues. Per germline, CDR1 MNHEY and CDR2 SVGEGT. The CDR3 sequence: CASSFGTANTGELFF. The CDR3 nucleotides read TGTGCCAGCAGTTTCGGGACAGCGAACACCGGGGAGCTGTTTTTT.

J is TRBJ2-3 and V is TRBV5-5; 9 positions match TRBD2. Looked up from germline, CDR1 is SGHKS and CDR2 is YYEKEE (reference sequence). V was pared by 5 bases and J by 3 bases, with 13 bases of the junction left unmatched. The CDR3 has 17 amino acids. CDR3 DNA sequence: TGTGCCAGCAGGCATCACCGGGGACTAGCCACGACAGATACGCAGTATTTT. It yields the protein CASRHHRGLATTDTQYF.

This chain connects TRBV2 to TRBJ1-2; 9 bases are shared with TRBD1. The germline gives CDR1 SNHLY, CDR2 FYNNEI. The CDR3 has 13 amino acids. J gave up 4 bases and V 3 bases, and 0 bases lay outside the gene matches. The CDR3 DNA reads TGTGCCAGCAGTGAGGACAGGGGCTATGGCTACACCTTC. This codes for CASSEDRGYGYTF.

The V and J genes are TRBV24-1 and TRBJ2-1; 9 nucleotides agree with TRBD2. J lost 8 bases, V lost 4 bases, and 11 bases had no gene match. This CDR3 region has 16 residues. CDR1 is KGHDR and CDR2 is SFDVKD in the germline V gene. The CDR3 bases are TGTGCCACCAGTGAGACCAGCGGGAGGCGCAACGATGAGCAGTTCTTC. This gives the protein CATSETSGRRNDEQFF.

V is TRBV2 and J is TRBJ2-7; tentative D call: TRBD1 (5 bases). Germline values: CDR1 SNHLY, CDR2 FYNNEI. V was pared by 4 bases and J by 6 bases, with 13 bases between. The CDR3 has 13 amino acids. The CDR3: CASSGEGVVEQYF. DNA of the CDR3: TGTGCCAGCAGTGGAGAAGGGGTTGTCGAGCAGTACTTC.

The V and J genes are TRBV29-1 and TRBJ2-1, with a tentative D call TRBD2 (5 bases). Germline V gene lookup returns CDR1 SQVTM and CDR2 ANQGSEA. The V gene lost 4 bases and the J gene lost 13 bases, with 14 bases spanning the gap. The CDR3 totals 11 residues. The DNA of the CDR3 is TGCAGCGTTGCCGGGCTCGGGGAACAGTTCTTC. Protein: CSVAGLGEQFF.

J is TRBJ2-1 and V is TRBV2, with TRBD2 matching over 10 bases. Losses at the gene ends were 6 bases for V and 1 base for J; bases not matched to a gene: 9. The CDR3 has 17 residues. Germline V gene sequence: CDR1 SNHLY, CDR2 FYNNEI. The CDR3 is CASRSDPSGRSYNEQFF. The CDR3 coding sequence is TGTGCCAGCAGATCTGACCCTAGCGGGAGATCCTACAATGAGCAGTTCTTC. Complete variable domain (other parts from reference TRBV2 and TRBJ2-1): EPEVTQTPSHQVTQMGQEVILRCVPISNHLYFYWYRQILGQKVEFLVSFYNNEISEKSEIFDDQFSVERPDGSNFTLKIRSTKLEDSAMYFCASRSDPSGRSYNEQFFGPGTRLTVL.

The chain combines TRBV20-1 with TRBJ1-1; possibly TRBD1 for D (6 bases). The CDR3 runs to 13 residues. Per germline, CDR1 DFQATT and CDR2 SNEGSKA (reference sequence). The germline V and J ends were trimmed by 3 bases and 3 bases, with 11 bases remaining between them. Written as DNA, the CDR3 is TGCAGTGCTAGTGGGGGCGTCCACACTGAAGCTTTCTTT. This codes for CSASGGVHTEAFF.

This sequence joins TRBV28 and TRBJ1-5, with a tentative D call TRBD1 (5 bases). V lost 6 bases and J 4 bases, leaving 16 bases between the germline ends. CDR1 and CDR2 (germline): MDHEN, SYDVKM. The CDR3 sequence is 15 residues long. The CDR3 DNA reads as TGTGCCAGCAGCCCTCGACAGTTGAGAAATCAGCCCCAGCATTTT. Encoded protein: CASSPRQLRNQPQHF.

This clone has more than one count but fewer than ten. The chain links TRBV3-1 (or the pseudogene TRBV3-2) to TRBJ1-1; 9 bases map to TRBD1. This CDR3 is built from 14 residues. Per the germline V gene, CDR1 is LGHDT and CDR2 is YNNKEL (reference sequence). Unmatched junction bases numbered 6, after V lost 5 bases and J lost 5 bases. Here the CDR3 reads CASSAPGQGTEAFF. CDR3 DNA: TGTGCCAGCAGCGCGCCGGGACAGGGTACTGAAGCTTTCTTT.

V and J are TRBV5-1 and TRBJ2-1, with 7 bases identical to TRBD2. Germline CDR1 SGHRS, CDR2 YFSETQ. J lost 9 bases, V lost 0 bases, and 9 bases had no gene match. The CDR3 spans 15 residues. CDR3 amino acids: CASSLASAGGGEQFF. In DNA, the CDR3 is TGCGCCAGCAGCTTGGCCTCCGCCGGCGGGGGTGAGCAGTTCTTC.

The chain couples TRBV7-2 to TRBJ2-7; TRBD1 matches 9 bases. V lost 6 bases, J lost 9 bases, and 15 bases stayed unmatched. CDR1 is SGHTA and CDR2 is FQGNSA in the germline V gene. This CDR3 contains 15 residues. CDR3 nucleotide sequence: TGTGCCAGCAGTTACCTACAGGGGGCGGTGGCGGCGCAGTACTTC. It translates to CASSYLQGAVAAQYF.

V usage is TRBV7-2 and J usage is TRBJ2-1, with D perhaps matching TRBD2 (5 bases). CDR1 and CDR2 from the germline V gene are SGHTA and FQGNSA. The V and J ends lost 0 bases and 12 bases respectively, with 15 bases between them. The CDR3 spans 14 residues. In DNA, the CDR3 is TGTGCCAGCAGCTTAGCGATTCGGGATTATGGGCAGTTCTTC. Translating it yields CASSLAIRDYGQFF.

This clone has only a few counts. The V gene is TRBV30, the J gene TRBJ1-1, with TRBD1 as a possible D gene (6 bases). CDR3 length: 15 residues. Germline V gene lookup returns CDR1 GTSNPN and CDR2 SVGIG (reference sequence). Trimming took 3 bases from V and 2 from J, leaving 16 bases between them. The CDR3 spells CAWRGGGGENTEAFF. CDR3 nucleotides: TGTGCCTGGAGAGGGGGTGGGGGAGAAAACACTGAAGCTTTCTTT.

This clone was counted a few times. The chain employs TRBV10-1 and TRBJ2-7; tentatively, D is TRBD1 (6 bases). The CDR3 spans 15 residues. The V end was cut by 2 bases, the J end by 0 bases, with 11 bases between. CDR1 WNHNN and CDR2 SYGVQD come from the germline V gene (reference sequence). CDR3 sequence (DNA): TGCGCCAGCAGTGAGCTCCACAGGGTCTCCTACGAGCAGTACTTC. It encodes CASSELHRVSYEQYF.

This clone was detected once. As DNA, the CDR3 is TGTGCCAGCAGCGCAGCAATGCAGGGGATTATTAACTATGGCTACACCTTC. Residues: CASSAAMQGIINYGYTF. V is TRBV11-2 and J is TRBJ1-2; TRBD1 is a possible D gene (6 bases). Trimming cost V 5 bases and J 1 base, with 20 bases left between them. The CDR3 has 17 amino acids. In germline, CDR1 is SGHAT, CDR2 FQNNGV.